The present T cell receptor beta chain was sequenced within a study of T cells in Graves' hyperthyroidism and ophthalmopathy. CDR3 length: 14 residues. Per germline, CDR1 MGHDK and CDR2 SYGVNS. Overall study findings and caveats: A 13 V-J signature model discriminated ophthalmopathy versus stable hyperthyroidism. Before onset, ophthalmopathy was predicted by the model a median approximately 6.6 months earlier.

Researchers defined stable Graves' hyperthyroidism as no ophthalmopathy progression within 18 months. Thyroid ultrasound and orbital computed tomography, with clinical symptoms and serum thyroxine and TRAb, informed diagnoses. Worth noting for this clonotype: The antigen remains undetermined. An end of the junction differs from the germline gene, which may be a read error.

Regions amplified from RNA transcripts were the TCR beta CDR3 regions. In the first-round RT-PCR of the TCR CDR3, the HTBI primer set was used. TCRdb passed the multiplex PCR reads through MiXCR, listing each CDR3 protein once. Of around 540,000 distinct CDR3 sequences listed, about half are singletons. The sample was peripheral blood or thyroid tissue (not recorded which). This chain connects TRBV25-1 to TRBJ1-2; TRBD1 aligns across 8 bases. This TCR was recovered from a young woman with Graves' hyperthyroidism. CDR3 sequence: CASGDRGSLYGYTF. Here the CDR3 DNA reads TGTGCCAGCGGTGACAGGGGATCTCTCTATGGCTACACCTTC.